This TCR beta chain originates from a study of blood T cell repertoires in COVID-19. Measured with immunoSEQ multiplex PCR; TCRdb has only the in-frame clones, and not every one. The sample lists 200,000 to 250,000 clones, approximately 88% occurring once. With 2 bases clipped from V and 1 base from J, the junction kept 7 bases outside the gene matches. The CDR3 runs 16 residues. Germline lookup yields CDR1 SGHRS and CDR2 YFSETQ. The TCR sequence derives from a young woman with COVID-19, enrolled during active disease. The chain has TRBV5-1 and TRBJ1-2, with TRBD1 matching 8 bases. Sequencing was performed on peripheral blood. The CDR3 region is CASSFGRGPGNYGYTF. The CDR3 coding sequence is TGCGCCAGCAGCTTCGGCAGGGGGCCTGGTAACTATGGCTACACCTTC.